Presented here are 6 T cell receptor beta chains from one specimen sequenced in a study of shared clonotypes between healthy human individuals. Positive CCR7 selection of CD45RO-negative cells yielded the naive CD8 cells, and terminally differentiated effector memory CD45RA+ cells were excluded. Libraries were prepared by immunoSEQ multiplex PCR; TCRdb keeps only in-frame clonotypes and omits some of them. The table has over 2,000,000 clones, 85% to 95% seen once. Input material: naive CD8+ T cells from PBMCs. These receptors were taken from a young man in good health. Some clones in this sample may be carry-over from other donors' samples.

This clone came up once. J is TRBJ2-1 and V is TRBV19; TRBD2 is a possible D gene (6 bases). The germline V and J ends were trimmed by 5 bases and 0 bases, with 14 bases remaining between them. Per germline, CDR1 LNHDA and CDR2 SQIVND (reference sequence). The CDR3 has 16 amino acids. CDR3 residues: CASSARGFGSYNEQFF. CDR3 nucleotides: TGTGCCAGTAGTGCACGGGGGTTTGGCTCCTACAATGAGCAGTTCTTC.

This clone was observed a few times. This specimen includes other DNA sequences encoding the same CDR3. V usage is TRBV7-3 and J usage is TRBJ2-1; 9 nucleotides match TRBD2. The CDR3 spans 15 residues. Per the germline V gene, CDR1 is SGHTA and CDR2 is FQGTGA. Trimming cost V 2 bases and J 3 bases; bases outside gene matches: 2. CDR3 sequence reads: CASSLLAGIYNEQFF. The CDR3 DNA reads TGTGCCAGCAGCTTACTAGCGGGAATCTACAATGAGCAGTTCTTC.

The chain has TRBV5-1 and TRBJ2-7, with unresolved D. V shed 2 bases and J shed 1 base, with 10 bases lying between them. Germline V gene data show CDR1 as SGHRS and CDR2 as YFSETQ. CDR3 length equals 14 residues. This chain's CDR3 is CASSFSTGSYEQYF. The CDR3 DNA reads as TGCGCCAGCAGCTTTTCGACGGGTTCCTACGAGCAGTACTTC.

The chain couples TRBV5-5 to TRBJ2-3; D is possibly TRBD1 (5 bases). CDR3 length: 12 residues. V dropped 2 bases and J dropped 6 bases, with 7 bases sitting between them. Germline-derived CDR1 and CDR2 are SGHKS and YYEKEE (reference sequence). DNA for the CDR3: TGTGCCAGCAGCTTACAGGAGGATACGCAGTATTTT. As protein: CASSLQEDTQYF.

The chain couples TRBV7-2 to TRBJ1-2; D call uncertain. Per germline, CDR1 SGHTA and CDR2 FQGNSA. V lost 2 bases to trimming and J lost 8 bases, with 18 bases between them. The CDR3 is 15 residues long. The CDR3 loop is CASSLYFTYTLGYTF. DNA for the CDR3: TGTGCCAGCAGCTTATATTTTACCTATACCCTCGGCTACACCTTC.

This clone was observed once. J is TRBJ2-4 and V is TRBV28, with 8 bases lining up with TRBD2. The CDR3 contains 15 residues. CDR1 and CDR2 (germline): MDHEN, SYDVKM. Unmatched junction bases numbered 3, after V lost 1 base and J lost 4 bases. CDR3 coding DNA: TGTGCCAGCAGTTTATACACTAGCGGTAAAAACATTCAGTACTTC. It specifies CASSLYTSGKNIQYF.